The rows below give T cell receptor beta chains drawn from one sample of a study of cytomegalovirus exposure and HLA in healthy donors. TCRdb's copy holds only in-frame clones and misses some; the assay was immunoSEQ multiplex PCR. The repertoire holds about 93,000 clones, with about 80% as singletons. Material for sequencing was PBMCs. These receptor sequences come from a man aged 30 to 39 in good health and CMV-seronegative. CDR3s include the opening cysteine and the closing phenylalanine or tryptophan. Each record gives: V gene, J gene, clone size, D gene, CDR3 protein, CDR3 DNA. D genes are given only for firm matches. For some rows the clone size is stated as once, few or many, or as a class when expanded; others skip it.

>TRBV5-1|TRBJ2-1|.|.
CASTRIESSYHEQFF
TGCGCCAGCACCCGCATAGAGAGCTCCTACCATGAGCAGTTCTTC
>TRBV25-1|TRBJ1-1|.|.
CASSGQVTEAFF
TGTGCCAGCAGTGGACAGGTCACTGAAGCTTTCTTT
>TRBV7-3|TRBJ1-1|once|.
CASSSVAGEEAFF
TGTGCCAGCAGCTCAGTAGCAGGGGAAGAAGCTTTCTTT
>TRBV7-2|TRBJ2-6|.|TRBD1
CASSPATGGNSGANVLTF
TGTGCCAGCAGCCCAGCGACAGGGGGAAACTCTGGGGCCAACGTCCTGACTTTC
>TRBV11-1|TRBJ2-5|few|TRBD1
CASSPFRTGLQETQYF
TGTGCCAGCAGCCCTTTCAGGACAGGACTCCAAGAGACCCAGTACTTC
>TRBV7-2|TRBJ2-1|.|.
CASSRYRGSSYNEQFF
TGTGCCAGCAGTCGATATCGAGGGTCCTCCTACAATGAGCAGTTCTTC
>TRBV14|TRBJ2-5|.|TRBD1
CASSQDEVRGKTQYF
TGTGCCAGCAGCCAAGATGAAGTCAGGGGGAAGACCCAGTACTTC
>TRBV28|TRBJ2-1|.|TRBD1
CASSSRTGEQFF
TGTGCCAGCAGTTCACGGACAGGGGAGCAGTTCTTC
>TRBV5-6|TRBJ1-2|few|.
CASSRGDRNYGYTF
TGTGCCAGCAGCCGGGGTGATCGTAACTATGGCTACACCTTC
>TRBV4-1|TRBJ1-3|.|TRBD1
CASRSTGGSGNTIYF
TGCGCCAGCAGGTCTACAGGGGGCTCTGGAAACACCATATATTTT
>TRBV5-6|TRBJ2-2|.|TRBD1
CASSSGLRDRGTGELFF
TGTGCCAGCAGCTCCGGACTCCGGGACAGGGGAACCGGGGAGCTGTTTTTT
>TRBV6-4|TRBJ2-2|.|.
CASSDSGGSNTGELFF
TGTGCCAGCAGTGACTCAGGAGGTTCGAACACCGGGGAGCTGTTTTTT
>TRBV5-6|TRBJ2-4|.|TRBD1
CASSYLQGAGKNIQYF
TGTGCCAGCAGCTACCTACAGGGGGCGGGCAAAAACATTCAGTACTTC
>TRBV5-5|TRBJ2-1|.|TRBD2
CASSLVWTSGRRYEQFF
TGTGCCAGCAGCTTGGTTTGGACTAGCGGGAGGAGGTATGAGCAGTTCTTC
>TRBV15|TRBJ2-2|.|.
CATSGSSGWELFF
TGTGCCACCAGCGGGTCGTCGGGGTGGGAGCTGTTTTTT
>TRBV6-6|TRBJ1-3|.|TRBD1
CASRNRDRGPGNTIYF
TGTGCCAGCAGAAACCGGGACAGGGGGCCTGGAAACACCATATATTTT
>TRBV6-1|TRBJ2-5|.|TRBD1
CASRTEQGWQETQYF
TGTGCCAGCAGAACAGAACAGGGGTGGCAAGAGACCCAGTACTTC
>TRBV5-6|TRBJ1-3|.|.
CASSFGGTGNTIYF
TGTGCCAGCAGCTTCGGGGGAACTGGAAACACCATATATTTT
>TRBV7-3|TRBJ1-1|.|.
CASSLSGGAFMNTEAFF
TGTGCCAGCAGCTTAAGCGGCGGAGCCTTCATGAACACTGAAGCTTTCTTT
>TRBV2|TRBJ2-5|few|.
CATTVTTVETQYF
TGTGCCACCACCGTGACTACAGTGGAGACCCAGTACTTC
>TRBV30|TRBJ2-7|.|.
CAWSHSDNFYEQYF
TGTGCCTGGAGTCATTCGGACAACTTCTACGAGCAGTACTTC
>TRBV19|TRBJ1-1|.|.
CASSAGWYTEAFF
TGTGCCAGTAGTGCAGGGTGGTACACTGAAGCTTTCTTT
>TRBV27|TRBJ2-1|.|.
CASSEGSSYNEQFF
TGTGCCAGCAGCGAGGGTAGCTCCTACAATGAGCAGTTCTTC
>TRBV2|TRBJ1-2|.|.
CASRDQDSSYGYTF
TGTGCCAGCAGAGACCAGGACAGCTCTTATGGCTACACCTTC
>TRBV7-2|TRBJ1-5|.|.
CASSLALISGGNQPQHF
TGTGCCAGCAGCTTAGCGCTAATCTCGGGGGGCAATCAGCCCCAGCATTTT
>TRBV6-5|TRBJ1-2|.|TRBD1
CASSDDRGFYGYTF
TGTGCCAGCAGTGATGACAGGGGGTTTTATGGCTACACCTTC
>TRBV25-1|TRBJ1-1|.|.
CASSERLNTEAFF
TGTGCCAGCAGTGAGAGGCTGAACACTGAAGCTTTCTTT
>TRBV7-9|TRBJ2-7|.|TRBD2
CASSHGTSGESSYEQYF
TGTGCCAGCAGCCACGGGACTAGCGGGGAGAGCTCCTACGAGCAGTACTTC
>TRBV9|TRBJ2-7|few|.
CASSVSGSGAYEQYF
TGTGCCAGCAGCGTATCGGGGTCCGGGGCCTACGAGCAGTACTTC
>TRBV30|TRBJ2-7|.|.
CAWSRGASYEQYF
TGTGCCTGGAGCAGGGGGGCTTCCTACGAGCAGTACTTC
>TRBV27|TRBJ2-5|.|.
CASSLSGAVSFETQYF
TGTGCCAGCAGTTTATCGGGGGCGGTGTCATTCGAGACCCAGTACTTC
>TRBV5-1|TRBJ2-3|.|.
CASSPAGADTQYF
TGCGCCAGCAGCCCTGCAGGTGCAGATACGCAGTATTTT
>TRBV30|TRBJ2-1|.|TRBD1
CAWSVWDRYNNEQFF
TGTGCCTGGAGTGTCTGGGACAGATATAACAATGAGCAGTTCTTC
>TRBV29-1|TRBJ2-2|.|TRBD1
CSVEDRGQGNGELFF
TGCAGCGTTGAAGATCGAGGACAGGGGAACGGGGAGCTGTTTTTT
>TRBV6-1|TRBJ1-4|.|.
CASSEFQGYEKLFF
TGTGCCAGCAGTGAATTCCAGGGCTATGAAAAACTGTTTTTT
>TRBV5-5|TRBJ2-7|.|TRBD1
CASSPTGALYEQYF
TGTGCCAGCAGCCCGACAGGGGCCCTCTACGAGCAGTACTTC
>TRBV6-4|TRBJ2-3|.|TRBD2
CASSDQGTSGTDTQYF
TGTGCCAGCAGTGACCAAGGGACTAGCGGCACAGATACGCAGTATTTT
>TRBV28|TRBJ1-1|.|.
CASSIQGKAFF
TGTGCCAGCAGTATCCAGGGGAAAGCTTTCTTT
>TRBV6-5|TRBJ1-2|.|.
CASTMGGAGYGYTF
TGTGCCAGCACCATGGGGGGGGCTGGCTATGGCTACACCTTC
>TRBV6-6|TRBJ1-1|.|.
CASSDHRNTEAFF
TGTGCCAGCAGTGATCACAGGAACACTGAAGCTTTCTTT
>TRBV6-5|TRBJ2-1|once|.
CASSHGGLGNEQFF
TGTGCCAGCAGTCACGGGGGTTTAGGTAATGAGCAGTTCTTC
>TRBV5-1|TRBJ2-5|.|.
CASSRPGSGETQYF
TGCGCCAGCAGCCGCCCGGGGTCGGGAGAGACCCAGTACTTC
>TRBV2|TRBJ1-5|.|.
CASSEAGTYSNQPQHF
TGTGCCAGCAGTGAGGCAGGGACTTATAGCAATCAGCCCCAGCATTTT
>TRBV5-1|TRBJ2-7|.|TRBD2
CASSGSGRPYEQYF
TGCGCCAGCAGCGGGAGCGGGAGACCCTACGAGCAGTACTTC
>TRBV28|TRBJ2-2|.|TRBD2
CASSSPRRGDSTGELFF
TGTGCCAGCAGTTCACCCCGACGGGGGGACTCCACCGGAGAGCTGTTTTTT
>TRBV7-7|TRBJ1-1|.|.
CASSLDRGTEAFF
TGTGCCAGCAGCTTAGATAGGGGAACTGAAGCTTTCTTT
>TRBV4-1|TRBJ2-2|few|TRBD2
CASSHLTGLAGATNTGELFF
TGCGCCAGCAGCCACCTCACGGGGCTAGCGGGAGCTACGAACACCGGGGAGCTGTTTTTT
>TRBV19|TRBJ1-1|.|.
CASSIQRLTEAFF
TGTGCCAGTAGTATTCAGAGACTCACTGAAGCTTTCTTT
>TRBV18|TRBJ2-1|.|TRBD2
CASSPQPESSGGVPFF
TGTGCCAGCTCACCACAGCCTGAGTCTAGCGGGGGGGTCCCGTTCTTC
>TRBV28|TRBJ1-5|.|TRBD1
CASSGDRVQPQHF
TGTGCCAGCAGTGGGGACAGGGTCCAGCCCCAGCATTTT
>TRBV5-1|TRBJ2-2|.|TRBD1
CASKKLSGTGSDTGELFF
TGCGCCAGCAAGAAACTCTCCGGGACAGGGAGTGACACCGGGGAGCTGTTTTTT
>TRBV18|TRBJ2-7|.|.
CASSPSSFTGEQYF
TGTGCCAGCTCACCGAGTTCCTTTACGGGCGAGCAGTACTTC
>TRBV11-2|TRBJ2-1|.|TRBD2
CASTGLAGPSGNEQFF
TGTGCCAGCACCGGCCTAGCGGGACCTTCTGGTAATGAGCAGTTCTTC